This T cell receptor (beta chain) is from a study of CD8+ T cells in alopecia areata. Study-wide background: Treatment comprised oral tofacitinib, 5 to 10 mg twice daily, in treated patients. Tofacitinib treatment spanned 6 to 18 months, with 6 months off drug afterward.

Treatment defined: oral pan-JAK inhibitor, 5-10 mg twice daily. RNA extraction and reverse transcription yielded cDNA as sequencing template. Produced via immunoSEQ multiplex PCR; TCRdb's table is partial and in-frame only. The profile covers about 180,000 clones, with around 49% appearing a single time and over 9.5% taken by the ten largest. The receptor was derived from a human donor with alopecia areata. The material sequenced was CD8+ T cells sorted from blood, taken at week 52, from a patient treated with tofacitinib.

As DNA, the CDR3 is TGTGCCAGCAGCTGGGACAGACTTAACACTGAAGCTTTCTTT. Its protein is CASSWDRLNTEAFF. This chain links TRBV13 with TRBJ1-1; 7 bases agree with TRBD1. Germline CDR1 reads PRHDT; CDR2 reads FYEKMQ (reference sequence). Trimming at V came to 4 bases and at J to 2 bases, leaving 4 bases not matched to a gene. The CDR3 is 14 amino acids.